The 26 T cell receptor beta chains listed next were all sequenced from one sample in a study of blood T cell repertoires in COVID-19. The data were produced by immunoSEQ multiplex PCR, yet TCRdb's version contains in-frame clones alone and is incomplete. Counted here are tens of thousands of clones, 80% to 90% occurring once; the ten biggest clones make up 15% to 20%. What was sequenced was peripheral blood. The receptor set was obtained from a man at least 80 years old with acute or convalescent COVID-19.

This chain uses TRBV7-9 with TRBJ2-5; 8 nucleotides line up with TRBD2. V dropped 5 bases and J dropped 5; count of bases not matched to a gene: 4. Germline V gives CDR1 SEHNR, CDR2 FQNEAQ (reference sequence). The CDR3 has 13 amino acids. The CDR3 coding sequence is TGTGCCAGCAGCGCCGGGGGGGCGGAGACCCAGTACTTC. Translated: CASSAGGAETQYF.

The rearrangement links TRBV30 to TRBJ1-2; 7 positions agree with TRBD1. Germline loops: CDR1 GTSNPN, CDR2 SVGIG (reference sequence). CDR3 length equals 13 residues. V lost 1 base to trimming and J lost 4 bases; unmatched junction nucleotides: 3. For the CDR3, the DNA is TGTGCCTGGAGTGGCCAGGGGGGCTATGGCTACACCTTC. This gives the protein CAWSGQGGYGYTF.

This chain joins TRBV24-1 and TRBJ2-1, with D possibly TRBD2 on 5 matching bases. This CDR3 is 14 amino acids long. Germline loops: CDR1 KGHDR, CDR2 SFDVKD. V was clipped by 6 bases and J by 0 bases, with 8 bases between them. Here the CDR3 reads CATSPGSSYNEQFF. The CDR3 bases are TGTGCCACCAGTCCGGGGAGCTCCTACAATGAGCAGTTCTTC.

This clone has only one observation. This chain uses TRBV7-2 with TRBJ1-3; possibly TRBD1 for D (5 bases). There are 17 residues in the CDR3. Germline CDR1 and CDR2: SGHTA and FQGNSA. V was shortened by 3 bases and J by 0 bases, with 15 bases between the two germline ends. The chain's CDR3 is CASSFFMTGGSGNTIYF. The CDR3 DNA follows: TGTGCCAGCAGCTTTTTCATGACGGGGGGCTCTGGAAACACCATATATTTT.

This rearrangement joins TRBV19 to TRBJ1-5, with 7 bases that match TRBD1. From germline, CDR1 is LNHDA and CDR2 SQIVND (reference sequence). The J segment lost 9 bases and the V segment lost 6 bases, leaving 11 bases of the junction unmatched. The CDR3 sequence is 14 residues long. CDR3 loop: CASRKEGALGPQHF. CDR3 sequence (DNA): TGTGCCAGTAGAAAGGAGGGGGCTTTGGGGCCCCAGCATTTT.

The chain uses TRBV5-1 and TRBJ2-2; D perhaps matches TRBD1 (5 bases). The V gene lost 2 bases and the J gene lost 6 bases, with 17 bases spanning the gap. This CDR3 spans 16 amino acids. Germline values: CDR1 SGHRS, CDR2 YFSETQ. The CDR3 DNA is TGCGCCAGCAGCTTAGAAGGGGCCTTGATGTCCGGGGAGCTGTTTTTT. It yields the protein CASSLEGALMSGELFF.

CDR3 in DNA: TGCGCCAGCAGCTTCAGGGGGCCCCAAGAGACCCAGTACTTC. Amino acid sequence: CASSFRGPQETQYF. The chain couples TRBV5-1 to TRBJ2-5; TRBD1 matches 8 bases. J gave up 1 base and V 2 bases, and 1 base lay outside the gene matches. Germline values: CDR1 SGHRS, CDR2 YFSETQ. CDR3 length: 14 amino acids.

This clone was counted once. The chain links TRBV28 to TRBJ1-1; a possible D gene is TRBD1 (6 bases). Germline V gene data show CDR1 as MDHEN and CDR2 as SYDVKM. Trimming pared 11 bases from V and 1 base from J, leaving 11 bases between. The CDR3 covers 12 residues. The CDR3 DNA follows: TGTGCCGCACAGGGAGCGAACACTGAAGCTTTCTTT. Protein sequence: CAAQGANTEAFF.

Remarks on this clone: The junction departs from the called germline gene at one end, perhaps through a read error. The CDR3 is CASRYSDRGYEQYF. The CDR3 DNA sequence: TGTGCCAGCAGATACTCGGACAGGGGCTACGAGCAGTACTTC. The V and J genes are TRBV6-5 and TRBJ2-7; 9 nucleotides line up with TRBD1. Germline V gene lookup returns CDR1 MNHEY and CDR2 SVGAGI. The CDR3 consists of 14 residues.

Remarks on this clone: An end of the junction does not agree with germline; a read error may underlie this. V gene TRBV7-8 combines with J gene TRBJ1-4; TRBD1 matches 9 bases. The CDR3 has 17 residues. From germline, CDR1 is SGHVS and CDR2 FQNEAQ. In nucleotides, the CDR3 is TGTGCCAGCAGTTTAGGGACAGGGCCCGTGGCTAATGAAAAACTGTTTTTT. Translation: CASSLGTGPVANEKLFF.

V gene TRBV4-2 combines with J gene TRBJ2-3; no reliable D call. This CDR3 spans 13 amino acids. The germline V and J ends were trimmed by 1 base and 3 bases, with 5 bases remaining between them. CDR1 and CDR2 (germline): LGHNA, YNFKEQ. The CDR3 nucleotides are TGTGCCAGCAGCCAAGCCGGGACAGATACGCAGTATTTT. The encoded protein is CASSQAGTDTQYF.

The V and J genes are TRBV21-1 and TRBJ2-3; the table's D call, TRBD1, was not checked against the DNA. TRBV21-1 is classified as a pseudogene. The CDR3 is made up of 17 amino acids. CDR3 region: CASTVEETGGRADTQYF. In DNA, the CDR3 is TGTGCCAGCACCGTAGAAGAAACAGGGGGCCGAGCAGATACGCAGTATTTT.

This sequence joins TRBV12-3 or TRBV12-4 and TRBJ2-5, with 9 bases fitting TRBD1. CDR3 length equals 13 residues. V shed 7 bases, J shed 4 bases, and the junction held 4 bases outside the gene matches. CDR3: CASTWTGVETQYF. Written as DNA, the CDR3 is TGTGCCAGCACCTGGACAGGGGTAGAGACCCAGTACTTC.

The rearrangement joins TRBV28 to TRBJ1-4; TRBD1 matches 7 bases. With V trimmed by 6 bases and J by 4 bases, 8 bases remained unmatched. The CDR3 contains 15 residues. The germline V gene encodes CDR1 MDHEN and CDR2 SYDVKM. This CDR3 reads CASRSATGSNEKLFF. The CDR3 region has the DNA TGTGCCAGCAGATCCGCGACAGGGAGTAATGAAAAACTGTTTTTT.

The rearrangement links TRBV7-9 to TRBJ1-4; 8 bases map to TRBD1. CDR1 and CDR2 from the germline V gene are SEHNR and FQNEAQ (reference sequence). The CDR3 consists of 15 residues. The trim removed 6 bases at V and 6 bases at J, leaving 9 bases unmatched. CDR3 sequence reads: CASSYGTGGDEKLFF. DNA for the CDR3: TGTGCCAGCAGTTACGGGACAGGTGGAGATGAAAAACTGTTTTTT. Full variable domain (missing parts from reference TRBV7-9 and TRBJ1-4): DTGVSQNPRHKITKRGQNVTFRCDPISEHNRLYWYRQTLGQGPEFLTYFQNEAQLEKSRLLSDRFSAERPKGSFSTLEIQRTEQGDSAMYLCASSYGTGGDEKLFFGSGTQLSVL.

The chain has TRBV30 and TRBJ2-2; D is unresolved. This CDR3 comprises 11 residues. Per the germline V gene, CDR1 is GTSNPN and CDR2 is SVGIG (reference sequence). Between the trimmed V and J ends, which lost 3 bases and 7 bases, there was a span of 6 bases. The DNA of the CDR3 is TGTGCCTGGAGACTTAACGGGGAGCTGTTTTTT. This sequence encodes CAWRLNGELFF.

The genes are TRBV28 and TRBJ2-5; D possibly corresponds to TRBD2 (7 bases). V was cut by 9 bases and J by 5 bases, with 19 bases left in between. The germline V gene encodes CDR1 MDHEN and CDR2 SYDVKM. This CDR3 is built from 14 residues. CDR3 sequence (DNA): TGTGCCAGTTATACACGGGGGGCTCGGGAGACCCAGTACTTC. Amino acids: CASYTRGARETQYF.

In this sample, this clone turned up a few times. Other nucleotide sequences from this sample produce the same CDR3. The V call is TRBV9, the J call TRBJ2-5; D may be TRBD1 (5 bases). Trimming cost V 1 base and J 4 bases, with 11 bases left between them. CDR3 length: 14 residues. From germline, CDR1 is SGDLS and CDR2 YYNGEE. The CDR3 loop is CASSVSGSRETQYF. CDR3 DNA sequence: TGTGCCAGCAGCGTATCAGGGTCCAGAGAGACCCAGTACTTC.

This chain uses TRBV28 with TRBJ2-6, with 7 bases lining up with TRBD1. In germline, CDR1 is MDHEN, CDR2 SYDVKM. V shed 5 bases, J shed 0 bases, and the junction held 7 bases outside the gene matches. CDR3 length: 17 amino acids. CDR3 region: CASSPGTVGSGANVLTF. CDR3 coding DNA: TGTGCCAGCAGTCCCGGGACAGTTGGCTCTGGGGCCAACGTCCTGACTTTC.

The rearrangement uses TRBV7-3 and TRBJ1-3; perhaps TRBD1 as D (6 bases). CDR3 length: 16 residues. The V end was cut by 3 bases, the J end by 0 bases, with 12 bases between. The germline V gene has CDR1 SGHTA and CDR2 FQGTGA. The CDR3 DNA reads as TGTGCCAGCAGCTTGTCAGGACAGCACTCTGGAAACACCATATATTTT. As protein: CASSLSGQHSGNTIYF.

The chain couples TRBV7-9 to TRBJ1-2; 7 nucleotides match TRBD1. With 5 bases clipped from V and 1 base from J, the junction kept 4 bases outside the gene matches. This CDR3 spans 14 amino acids. CDR1 SEHNR and CDR2 FQNEAQ come from the germline V gene (reference sequence). In nucleotides, the CDR3 is TGTGCCAGCAGCCCTGGACAGGATAACTATGGCTACACCTTC. Amino acids: CASSPGQDNYGYTF. Drawing the rest from reference TRBV7-9 and TRBJ1-2, the complete variable domain is DTGVSQNPRHKITKRGQNVTFRCDPISEHNRLYWYRQTLGQGPEFLTYFQNEAQLEKSRLLSDRFSAERPKGSFSTLEIQRTEQGDSAMYLCASSPGQDNYGYTFGSGTRLTVV.

The rearrangement uses TRBV30 and TRBJ1-3; D gene unclear. This CDR3 region has 15 residues. Trimming took 0 bases from V and 0 from J, leaving 9 bases between them. Germline CDR1 reads GTSNPN; CDR2 reads SVGIG (reference sequence). The CDR3 is CAWSVSRLSGNTIYF. The CDR3 region has the DNA TGTGCCTGGAGTGTGAGCAGACTCTCTGGAAACACCATATATTTT.

The V and J genes are TRBV11-2 and TRBJ2-1, with TRBD1 matching over 8 bases. The germline V gene has CDR1 SGHAT and CDR2 FQNNGV. This CDR3 is 14 amino acids long. Trimming took 1 base from V and 7 from J; bases not matched to a gene: 3. The CDR3, as DNA: TGTGCCAGCAGCTTAGTGGGACAGGCAAATGAGCAGTTCTTC. As protein: CASSLVGQANEQFF.

V is TRBV4-1 and J is TRBJ2-5; D is possibly TRBD2 (6 bases). The germline V and J ends were trimmed by 1 base and 4 bases, with 13 bases remaining between them. The CDR3 is made up of 15 amino acids. Germline V gene sequence: CDR1 MGHRA, CDR2 YSYEKL. CDR3 loop: CASSQAGLGGETQYF. CDR3 nucleotides: TGCGCCAGCAGCCAAGCAGGGTTGGGGGGAGAGACCCAGTACTTC.

The rearrangement joins TRBV7-8 to TRBJ1-1, with a possible D match to TRBD1 (5 bases). The CDR3 covers 13 residues. Trimming left V 5 bases short and J 0 bases short, with 7 bases between. The germline gives CDR1 SGHVS, CDR2 FQNEAQ. CDR3 in DNA: TGTGCCAGCAGCCCAGGGTTGAACACTGAAGCTTTCTTT. Translating it yields CASSPGLNTEAFF.

This chain connects TRBV19 to TRBJ1-2, with 8 bases that match TRBD1. Germline V gene sequence: CDR1 LNHDA, CDR2 SQIVND (reference sequence). The CDR3 is made up of 14 amino acids. The V segment lost 5 bases and the J segment 8 bases; nucleotides outside the gene matches: 10. As DNA, the CDR3 is TGTGCCAGTAGTCCTCGGACAGGGCCCAGGGGCTACACCTTC. This encodes CASSPRTGPRGYTF.